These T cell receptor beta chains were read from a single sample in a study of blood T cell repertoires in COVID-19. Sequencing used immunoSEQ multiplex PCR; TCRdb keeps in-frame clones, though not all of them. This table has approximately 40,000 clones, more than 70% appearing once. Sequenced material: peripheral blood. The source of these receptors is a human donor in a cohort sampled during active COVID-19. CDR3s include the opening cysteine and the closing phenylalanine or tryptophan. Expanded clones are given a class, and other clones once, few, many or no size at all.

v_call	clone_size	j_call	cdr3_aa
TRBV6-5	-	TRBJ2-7	CASSSRDYLYEQYF
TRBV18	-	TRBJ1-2	CASSYTMDRDYGYTF
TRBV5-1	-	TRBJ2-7	CASSLDRSPYEQYF
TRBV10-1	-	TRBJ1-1	CASSGRVDTEAFF
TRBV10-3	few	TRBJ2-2	CAISAGTSGGTGELFF
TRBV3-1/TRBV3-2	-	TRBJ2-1	CASSQRPTSGENEQFF
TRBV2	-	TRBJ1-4	CASRKDSTNEKLFF
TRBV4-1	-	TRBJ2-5	CASSQGAQLGWETQYF
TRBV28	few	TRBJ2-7	CASSILAGGSEQYF
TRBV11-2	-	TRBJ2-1	CASSAAGGWNEQFF
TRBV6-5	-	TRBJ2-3	CASSWDRGTDTQYF
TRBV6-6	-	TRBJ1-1	CASERTGMSNTEAFF
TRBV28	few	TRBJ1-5	CASSLGGDPYQPQHF
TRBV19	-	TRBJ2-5	CASRGRPVETQYF
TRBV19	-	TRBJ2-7	CATAPGQGPYEQYF
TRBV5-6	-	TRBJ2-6	CASSPRTIGANVLTF
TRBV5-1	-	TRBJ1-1	CASSYQENTEAFF
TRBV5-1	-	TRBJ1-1	CASSLAAGGEVRNTEAFF
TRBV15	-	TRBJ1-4	CATSSNKLPGEKLFF
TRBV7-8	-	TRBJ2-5	CASRTQTSGGSGTQYF
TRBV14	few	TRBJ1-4	CASSQEATELFF
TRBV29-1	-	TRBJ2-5	CSVETSGGLKTQYF
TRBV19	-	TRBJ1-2	CASSTQSAGYGYTF
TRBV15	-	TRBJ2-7	CATSRVWGQGGYEQYF
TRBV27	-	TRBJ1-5	CASADTYSNQPQHF
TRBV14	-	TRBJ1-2	CASSLNRGRDYGYTF
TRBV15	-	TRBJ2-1	CATSSLTSGGGPFF
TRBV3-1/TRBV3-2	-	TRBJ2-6	CASSLFPGGANVLTF
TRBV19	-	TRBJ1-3	CASSRPRQGRRNTIYF
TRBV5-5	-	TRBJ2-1	CASSPGPFGQYNEQFF
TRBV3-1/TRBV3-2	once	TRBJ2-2	CASSRGTSGGPNTGELFF
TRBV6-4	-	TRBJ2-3	CASSDSAGHTDTQYF
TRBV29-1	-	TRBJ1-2	CSVERGVDYGYTF
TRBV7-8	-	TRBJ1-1	CASSPSYTEAFF
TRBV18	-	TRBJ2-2	CASSRTRTKNTGELFF
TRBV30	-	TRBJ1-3	CAWTRGHSSGNTIYF
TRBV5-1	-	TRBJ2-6	CASSSGFSGANVLTF
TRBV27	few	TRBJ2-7	CASSPGHNYEQYF
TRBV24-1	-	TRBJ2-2	CATSDSRGRAGELFF
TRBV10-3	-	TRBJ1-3	CAISPFILETSGNTIYF
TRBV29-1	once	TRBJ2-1	CSVEPVRQGDNEQFF
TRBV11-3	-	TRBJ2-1	CASSLAVRGINEQFF
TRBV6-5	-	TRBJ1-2	CASSPDRVRGYTF
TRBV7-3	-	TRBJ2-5	CASSPSAGKETQYF
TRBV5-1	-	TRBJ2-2	CASSENSGGANTGELFF
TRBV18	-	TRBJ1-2	CASSPPRDRARYNYGYTF
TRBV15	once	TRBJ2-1	CATSRGVGALDEQFF